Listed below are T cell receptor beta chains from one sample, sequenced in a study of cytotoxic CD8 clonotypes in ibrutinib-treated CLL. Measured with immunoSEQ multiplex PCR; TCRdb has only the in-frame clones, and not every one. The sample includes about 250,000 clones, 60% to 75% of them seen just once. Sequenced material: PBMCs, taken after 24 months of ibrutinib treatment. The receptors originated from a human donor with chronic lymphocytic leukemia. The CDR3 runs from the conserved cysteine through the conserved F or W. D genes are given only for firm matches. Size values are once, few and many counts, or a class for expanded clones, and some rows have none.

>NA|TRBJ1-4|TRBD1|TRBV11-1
CASRSDRVSEKLFF
TGTGCCAGCAGATCGGACAGGGTGAGCGAAAAACTGTTTTTT
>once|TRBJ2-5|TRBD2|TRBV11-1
CASSLLLGGSFQETQYF
TGTGCCAGCAGCTTACTTCTGGGCGGGAGCTTTCAAGAGACCCAGTACTTC
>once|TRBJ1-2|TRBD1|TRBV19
CASSIGEGASDGYTF
TGTGCCAGTAGTATAGGTGAGGGGGCGTCTGATGGCTACACCTTC
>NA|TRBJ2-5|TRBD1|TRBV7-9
CASSLRQGIETQYF
TGTGCCAGCAGCTTAAGACAGGGGATCGAGACCCAGTACTTC
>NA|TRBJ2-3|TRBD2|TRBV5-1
CASSSGTSGRSQDTQYF
TGCGCCAGCAGCTCAGGAACTAGCGGGAGGAGTCAAGATACGCAGTATTTT
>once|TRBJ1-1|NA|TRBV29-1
CSVSSSLTEAFF
TGCAGCGTCTCTTCATCGCTAACTGAAGCTTTCTTT
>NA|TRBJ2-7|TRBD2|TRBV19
CASSTQLATSYEQYF
TGTGCCAGTAGTACCCAACTAGCGACCTCCTACGAGCAGTACTTC
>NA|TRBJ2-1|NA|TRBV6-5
CASQRGDSLYNEQFF
TGTGCCAGCCAAAGGGGGGACTCTCTTTACAATGAGCAGTTCTTC
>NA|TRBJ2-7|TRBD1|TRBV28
CASSLTGQGGYEQYF
TGTGCCAGCAGTTTAACGGGACAGGGGGGATACGAGCAGTACTTC
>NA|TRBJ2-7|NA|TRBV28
CASSLSSVASSAYEQYF
TGTGCCAGCAGTTTATCTAGTGTGGCTAGTTCAGCCTACGAGCAGTACTTC
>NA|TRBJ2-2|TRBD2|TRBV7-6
CASSFDTGGTGELFF
TGTGCCAGCAGCTTCGATACCGGGGGGACCGGGGAGCTGTTTTTT
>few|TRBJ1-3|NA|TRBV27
CASSLNTIYF
TGTGCCAGCAGTTTAAACACCATATATTTT
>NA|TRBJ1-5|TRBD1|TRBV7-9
CASSLGQNQPQHF
TGTGCCAGCAGCTTGGGACAGAATCAGCCCCAGCATTTT
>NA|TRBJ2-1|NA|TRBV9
CASSAPMSSYNEQFF
TGTGCCAGCAGCGCCCCCATGAGCTCCTACAATGAGCAGTTCTTC
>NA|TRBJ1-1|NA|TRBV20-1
CSARRGAEAFF
TGCAGTGCTAGGAGGGGGGCAGAAGCTTTCTTT
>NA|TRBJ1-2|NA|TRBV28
CASEFPPIGYTF
TGTGCCAGCGAGTTTCCCCCCATCGGCTACACCTTC
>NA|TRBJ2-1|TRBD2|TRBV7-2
CASSPTPKLAGRDEQFF
TGTGCCAGCAGCCCAACCCCCAAACTAGCGGGAAGGGATGAGCAGTTCTTC
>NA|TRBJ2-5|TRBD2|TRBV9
CASSVAGGREETQYF
TGTGCCAGCAGCGTAGCTGGGGGGAGGGAAGAGACCCAGTACTTC
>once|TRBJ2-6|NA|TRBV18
CASSPRRSSSSGANVLTF
TGTGCCAGCTCACCTCGACGGAGTTCGAGCTCTGGGGCCAACGTCCTGACTTTC
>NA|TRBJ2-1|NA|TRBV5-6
CASSLKGQPNNEQFF
TGTGCCAGCAGCTTGAAAGGACAGCCAAACAATGAGCAGTTCTTC